This TCR beta chain was recovered during a study of tumor-infiltrating lymphocytes in oesophageal squamous cell carcinoma (TCRdb year 2016). Within its sample, this clonotype is medium-sized (0.01 to 0.1%). Its antigen is unknown. Since a much larger clone is just one base distant, this may be a read error. CDR3 length: 15 amino acids, cysteine to phenylalanine. Of the read, only the CDR3 DNA is kept; its 45 bases are in frame from base 1. The germline V gene supplies CDR1 SGHNT and CDR2 YENEEA. Library preparation was by PCR. Data came from an Illumina HiSeq 2000. TCRdb reanalyzed the raw reads on its own, using fastp at Q25 for trimming and MiXCR for clone calling, and kept in-frame beta chains. Merged by CDR3 protein, the rows form single entries marked with the most common genes and DNA. The sample table records about 10,000 distinct CDR3 sequences; around half of these occur just once. The ten most abundant clones make up about 24% of the sample.

Recombination linked TRBV11-3 to TRBJ2-1; TRBD2 is a weak D gene call, 6 bases matching. The closer fit of TRBJ2-7 to the DNA end suggests the J call may be wrong. The clonotype originates from a male donor with esophageal squamous cell carcinoma. Sequenced sample: esophageal tumor tissue. The DNA is as follows: TGTGCCAGCAGCCGACTAGGGAGCTCCTACAATGAGCAGTACTTC. It codes for CASSRLGSSYNEQYF.